The next 7 T cell receptor beta chains were all read from a single sample in a study of PD-1 blockade in classical Hodgkin lymphoma. Repertoires were generated with immunoSEQ multiplex PCR, while TCRdb's copy carries only in-frame clones and drops some. This table has roughly 34,000 clones, 94% appearing once. The time point is: newly diagnosed, previously untreated cHL patient sample. Input material: peripheral blood mononuclear cells (PBMCs). The source is a human donor with classical Hodgkin lymphoma.

The J gene is TRBJ1-2, the V gene TRBV4-2; D not resolved. V lost 4 bases and J lost 1, with 10 bases in between. The CDR3 consists of 14 residues. Per germline, CDR1 LGHNA and CDR2 YNFKEQ. The CDR3 DNA reads TGTGCCAGCAGCCCCGGCGGATTTAACTATGGCTACACCTTC. Its translation is CASSPGGFNYGYTF.

V gene TRBV5-6 combines with J gene TRBJ2-2; D is unresolved. Germline V gene lookup returns CDR1 SGHDT and CDR2 YYEEEE. V lost 1 base and J lost 1, with 5 bases in between. This CDR3 has 14 amino acids. CDR3 DNA: TGTGCCAGCAGCTTGAGACAGAACACCGGGGAGCTGTTTTTT. It yields the protein CASSLRQNTGELFF.

The chain uses TRBV7-2 and TRBJ2-4; 14 bases match TRBD2. The CDR3 covers 17 residues. CDR1 and CDR2 from the germline V gene are SGHTA and FQGNSA. Trimming took 2 bases from V and 3 from J; bases not matched to a gene: 3. CDR3 bases: TGTGCCAGCAGCTTACCTGGACTAGCGGGAGGCAAAAACATTCAGTACTTC. Translating it yields CASSLPGLAGGKNIQYF.

V and J are TRBV5-1 and TRBJ2-7; possibly TRBD1 for D (6 bases). V was clipped by 2 bases and J by 0 bases, with 21 bases between them. Germline V gives CDR1 SGHRS, CDR2 YFSETQ. The CDR3 loop spans 18 amino acids. For the CDR3, the DNA is TGCGCCAGCAGCTTAAGAGGGGGAACTAGTCAAGCCTCCTACGAGCAGTACTTC. Protein sequence: CASSLRGGTSQASYEQYF.

This chain connects TRBV30 to TRBJ2-1; no reliable D call. The V gene lost 5 bases and the J gene lost 7 bases, with 12 bases spanning the gap. CDR1 and CDR2 (germline): GTSNPN, SVGIG (reference sequence). This CDR3 spans 12 amino acids. This CDR3 reads CAWGNPRNEQFF. CDR3 DNA sequence: TGTGCCTGGGGGAACCCTCGGAATGAGCAGTTCTTC. The full variable domain, in which reference TRBV30 and TRBJ2-1 provide the parts outside the CDR3, is SQTIHQWPATLVQPVGSPLSLECTVEGTSNPNLYWYRQAAGRGLQLLFYSVGIGQISSEVPQNLSASRPQDRQFILSSKKLLLSDSGFYLCAWGNPRNEQFFGPGTRLTVL.

The chain joins TRBV11-2 to TRBJ2-7; 10 bases are shared with TRBD2. The CDR3 extends over 17 amino acids. V was pared by 5 bases and J by 3 bases, with 13 bases of the junction left unmatched. Per germline, CDR1 SGHAT and CDR2 FQNNGV. The CDR3, as DNA: TGTGCCAGCAGCCACATAGCGGGGGGCGTTTCTGGCTACGAGCAGTACTTC. Protein sequence: CASSHIAGGVSGYEQYF.

This chain joins TRBV6-1 and TRBJ1-6, with D uncertain. The CDR3 consists of 12 residues. Germline V CDR1 and CDR2: MNHNS, SASEGT. V was trimmed by 5 bases and J by 8 bases, leaving 7 bases between them. CDR3 in DNA: TGTGCCAGCAGTCTGACGCATTCACCCCTCCACTTT. Encoded protein: CASSLTHSPLHF.